The subject of this entry is one T cell receptor (beta chain). Germline assignment: CDR1 SGHRS and CDR2 YFSETQ. V was shortened by 3 bases and J by 1 base, with 10 bases between the two germline ends. The CDR3 is 14 residues long. TCRdb's copy holds only in-frame clones and misses some; the assay was immunoSEQ multiplex PCR. The table shows about 50,000 clones, with around 92% occurring only once. These data originate in a study of T cell changes during pregnancy in multiple sclerosis. The sequencing used CD4+ T cells from peripheral blood mononuclear cells, collected after pregnancy. The chain is built from TRBV5-1 and TRBJ1-1, with D perhaps TRBD1 (6 bases). The receptor comes from a female donor with multiple sclerosis, enrolled in a pregnancy study. CDR3 sequence reads: CASSSAQGNTEAFF. The CDR3 DNA is TGCGCCAGCAGCTCGGCACAGGGGAACACTGAAGCTTTCTTT.